These T cell receptor beta chains were read from a single sample in a study of T cells in localized non-small cell lung cancer. The protocol was immunoSEQ multiplex PCR, while the TCRdb copy is restricted to in-frame clones and leaves out a portion. This repertoire shows around 40,000 clones, 85% to 90% found once; its top ten account for around 2.5%. The sequencing used peripheral blood, collected before any cancer treatment. The receptors were sampled from a female donor older than 55 with stage I squamous cell lung carcinoma. The CDR3 runs from the conserved cysteine through the conserved F or W. A D gene is named only where the DNA matches it firmly. A row's size may be missing; if present it is once, few, many or a size class.

j_call: TRBJ2-1; clone_size: few; v_call: TRBV4-3; d_call: -; cdr3_aa: CASSQEWASALQDEQFF; cdr3_nt: TGCGCCAGCAGCCAAGAGTGGGCTAGCGCCTTACAGGATGAGCAGTTCTTC
j_call: TRBJ1-3; clone_size: -; v_call: TRBV6-7; d_call: -; cdr3_aa: CASKSEPSGNTIYF; cdr3_nt: TGTGCCAGTAAGTCGGAGCCCTCTGGAAACACCATATATTTT
j_call: TRBJ1-4; clone_size: -; v_call: TRBV6-9; d_call: -; cdr3_aa: CASSSTGTSNEKLFF; cdr3_nt: TGTGCCAGCAGTTCCACAGGGACATCTAATGAAAAACTGTTTTTT
j_call: TRBJ1-5; clone_size: -; v_call: TRBV6-1; d_call: TRBD1; cdr3_aa: CAIQGAFYSNQPQHF; cdr3_nt: TGTGCCATTCAGGGGGCTTTTTATAGCAATCAGCCCCAGCATTTT
j_call: TRBJ2-7; clone_size: -; v_call: TRBV7-2; d_call: TRBD1; cdr3_aa: CASSLALGQGTYEQYF; cdr3_nt: TGTGCCAGCAGCTTAGCCCTCGGACAGGGAACCTACGAGCAGTACTTC
j_call: TRBJ2-2; clone_size: -; v_call: TRBV5-1; d_call: -; cdr3_aa: CASKGANTGELFF; cdr3_nt: TGCGCCAGCAAGGGAGCGAACACCGGGGAGCTGTTTTTT
j_call: TRBJ1-2; clone_size: -; v_call: TRBV6-1; d_call: -; cdr3_aa: CASTGTRNYGYTF; cdr3_nt: TGTGCCAGCACTGGGACACGAAACTATGGCTACACCTTC
j_call: TRBJ1-4; clone_size: -; v_call: TRBV4-1; d_call: -; cdr3_aa: CASSRAGRLNEKLFF; cdr3_nt: TGCGCCAGCAGCCGTGCGGGACGGCTTAATGAAAAACTGTTTTTT
j_call: TRBJ1-2; clone_size: -; v_call: TRBV6-5; d_call: -; cdr3_aa: CASSRTQVIYGYTF; cdr3_nt: TGTGCCAGCAGCCGAACACAGGTTATCTATGGCTACACCTTC
j_call: TRBJ1-5; clone_size: -; v_call: TRBV5-8; d_call: -; cdr3_aa: CASSLRTRLNQPQHF; cdr3_nt: TGTGCCAGCAGCTTGAGGACAAGACTTAATCAGCCCCAGCATTTT
j_call: TRBJ2-1; clone_size: -; v_call: TRBV27; d_call: -; cdr3_aa: CASSQASRFGHEQFF; cdr3_nt: TGTGCCAGCAGCCAAGCCAGCCGCTTTGGCCATGAGCAGTTCTTC
j_call: TRBJ2-7; clone_size: -; v_call: TRBV5-5; d_call: -; cdr3_aa: CASSLVLRDKGEQYF; cdr3_nt: TGTGCCAGCAGCTTGGTTCTCAGGGATAAAGGCGAGCAGTACTTC
j_call: TRBJ1-5; clone_size: -; v_call: TRBV2; d_call: TRBD1; cdr3_aa: CASSPNEGQVPNQPQHF; cdr3_nt: TGTGCCAGCAGTCCTAACGAGGGACAGGTACCCAATCAGCCCCAGCATTTT
j_call: TRBJ1-2; clone_size: -; v_call: TRBV11-3; d_call: TRBD1; cdr3_aa: CASSHSGTGYNGYTF; cdr3_nt: TGTGCCAGCAGCCACTCCGGGACAGGGTATAATGGCTACACCTTC
j_call: TRBJ2-5; clone_size: -; v_call: TRBV30; d_call: -; cdr3_aa: CAWSSFQETQYF; cdr3_nt: TGTGCCTGGAGCTCCTTTCAAGAGACCCAGTACTTC
j_call: TRBJ1-1; clone_size: -; v_call: TRBV30; d_call: TRBD1; cdr3_aa: CAWSPRTGVEAFF; cdr3_nt: TGTGCCTGGAGTCCCCGGACAGGGGTTGAAGCTTTCTTT
j_call: TRBJ2-1; clone_size: -; v_call: TRBV7-3; d_call: TRBD2; cdr3_aa: CASSSEGLAGVEQFF; cdr3_nt: TGTGCCAGCAGCTCGGAGGGACTAGCGGGAGTTGAGCAGTTCTTC
j_call: TRBJ2-7; clone_size: -; v_call: TRBV20-1; d_call: -; cdr3_aa: CSASKYEQYF; cdr3_nt: TGCAGTGCTTCTAAGTACGAGCAGTACTTC
j_call: TRBJ2-2; clone_size: -; v_call: TRBV7-3; d_call: -; cdr3_aa: CASSLIGGVNTGELFF; cdr3_nt: TGTGCCAGCAGCTTAATTGGCGGAGTGAACACCGGGGAGCTGTTTTTT
j_call: TRBJ2-3; clone_size: -; v_call: TRBV30; d_call: -; cdr3_aa: CAWSGSTDTQYF; cdr3_nt: TGTGCCTGGAGCGGGAGTACAGATACGCAGTATTTT
j_call: TRBJ2-5; clone_size: -; v_call: TRBV11-2; d_call: -; cdr3_aa: CASSSALPGGSWGETQYF; cdr3_nt: TGTGCCAGCAGCTCTGCCCTCCCCGGTGGGAGTTGGGGAGAGACCCAGTACTTC
j_call: TRBJ2-4; clone_size: -; v_call: TRBV19; d_call: TRBD2; cdr3_aa: CASSLIAGAGNIQYF; cdr3_nt: TGTGCCAGTAGTTTGATAGCGGGAGCGGGAAACATTCAGTACTTC
j_call: TRBJ2-7; clone_size: once; v_call: TRBV19; d_call: TRBD1; cdr3_aa: CASSRQGYYEQYF; cdr3_nt: TGTGCCAGTAGCAGACAGGGGTATTACGAGCAGTACTTC
j_call: TRBJ2-1; clone_size: few; v_call: TRBV7-3; d_call: -; cdr3_aa: CASSLGQINEQFF; cdr3_nt: TGTGCCAGCAGCTTAGGACAAATCAATGAGCAGTTCTTC
j_call: TRBJ2-3; clone_size: -; v_call: TRBV10-3; d_call: TRBD2; cdr3_aa: CAISEVSGISTDTQYF; cdr3_nt: TGTGCCATCAGTGAGGTCAGCGGGATTAGCACAGATACGCAGTATTTT
j_call: TRBJ2-1; clone_size: once; v_call: TRBV9; d_call: TRBD2; cdr3_aa: CASSVGLAGGPSSYNEQFF; cdr3_nt: TGTGCCAGCAGCGTAGGGCTAGCGGGAGGGCCAAGCTCCTACAATGAGCAGTTCTTC
j_call: TRBJ1-3; clone_size: -; v_call: TRBV27; d_call: TRBD1; cdr3_aa: CASSPGTASGNTIYF; cdr3_nt: TGTGCCAGCAGTCCAGGGACAGCCTCTGGAAACACCATATATTTT
j_call: TRBJ1-4; clone_size: -; v_call: TRBV15; d_call: TRBD1; cdr3_aa: CATSRDKDRGPEKLFF; cdr3_nt: TGTGCCACCAGCAGAGATAAAGACAGGGGGCCTGAAAAACTGTTTTTT
j_call: TRBJ2-7; clone_size: -; v_call: TRBV10-1; d_call: -; cdr3_aa: CATSLQGVGEQYF; cdr3_nt: TGCGCCACTTCACTACAGGGAGTGGGCGAGCAGTACTTC
j_call: TRBJ2-1; clone_size: -; v_call: TRBV27; d_call: TRBD2; cdr3_aa: CASKTSGNEQFF; cdr3_nt: TGTGCCAGCAAAACTAGCGGCAATGAGCAGTTCTTC
j_call: TRBJ2-7; clone_size: few; v_call: TRBV5-4; d_call: -; cdr3_aa: CASSPESSYEQYF; cdr3_nt: TGTGCCAGCAGCCCCGAAAGCTCCTACGAGCAGTACTTC
j_call: TRBJ1-5; clone_size: -; v_call: TRBV18; d_call: -; cdr3_aa: CASSPRTDRSNQPQHF; cdr3_nt: TGTGCCAGCTCACCACGCACAGATCGTAGCAATCAGCCCCAGCATTTT
j_call: TRBJ2-3; clone_size: -; v_call: TRBV29-1; d_call: -; cdr3_aa: CSVDWDIEDTQYF; cdr3_nt: TGCAGCGTCGATTGGGATATAGAAGATACGCAGTATTTT
j_call: TRBJ2-1; clone_size: once; v_call: TRBV9; d_call: TRBD2; cdr3_aa: CASSVEASGSWNEQFF; cdr3_nt: TGTGCCAGCAGCGTAGAGGCTAGCGGGAGTTGGAATGAGCAGTTCTTC
j_call: TRBJ2-1; clone_size: -; v_call: TRBV18; d_call: -; cdr3_aa: CASSPPYRESSYNEQFF; cdr3_nt: TGTGCCAGCTCACCTCCTTACAGGGAGAGCTCCTACAATGAGCAGTTCTTC
j_call: TRBJ1-6; clone_size: -; v_call: TRBV7-8; d_call: -; cdr3_aa: CASSVGQSVSPLHF; cdr3_nt: TGTGCCAGCAGCGTAGGACAGTCGGTTTCACCCCTCCACTTT
j_call: TRBJ2-1; clone_size: -; v_call: TRBV5-6; d_call: TRBD2; cdr3_aa: CASSLKAGGSYNEQFF; cdr3_nt: TGTGCCAGCAGCTTGAAGGCGGGAGGGTCCTACAATGAGCAGTTCTTC
j_call: TRBJ1-5; clone_size: -; v_call: TRBV7-2; d_call: TRBD1; cdr3_aa: CASSLALGQDSNQPQHF; cdr3_nt: TGTGCCAGCAGCTTAGCCCTTGGACAGGATAGCAATCAGCCCCAGCATTTT
j_call: TRBJ2-3; clone_size: -; v_call: TRBV7-6; d_call: TRBD2; cdr3_aa: CASSLGRDRGLAGSTDTQYF; cdr3_nt: TGTGCCAGCAGCTTAGGTCGGGACAGAGGACTAGCGGGCAGCACAGATACGCAGTATTTT
j_call: TRBJ1-1; clone_size: -; v_call: TRBV30; d_call: -; cdr3_aa: CAWSVRTANTEAFF; cdr3_nt: TGTGCCTGGAGTGTCCGGACGGCGAACACTGAAGCTTTCTTT
j_call: TRBJ2-5; clone_size: -; v_call: TRBV27; d_call: TRBD1; cdr3_aa: CASSSNRDRAKETQYF; cdr3_nt: TGTGCCAGCAGTTCAAACCGGGACAGGGCTAAGGAGACCCAGTACTTC
j_call: TRBJ2-5; clone_size: -; v_call: TRBV7-8; d_call: -; cdr3_aa: CASSFNRETQYF; cdr3_nt: TGTGCCAGCAGCTTCAATAGGGAGACCCAGTACTTC
j_call: TRBJ1-4; clone_size: -; v_call: TRBV6-5; d_call: -; cdr3_aa: CASSYDRDEKLFF; cdr3_nt: TGTGCCAGCAGTTACGACAGAGATGAAAAACTGTTTTTT
j_call: TRBJ2-5; clone_size: once; v_call: TRBV27; d_call: -; cdr3_aa: CASSLGRAGRQETQYF; cdr3_nt: TGTGCCAGCAGTCTAGGGCGGGCAGGGCGCCAAGAGACCCAGTACTTC
j_call: TRBJ2-2; clone_size: -; v_call: TRBV9; d_call: TRBD2; cdr3_aa: CASSVATSGVAGELFF; cdr3_nt: TGTGCCAGCAGCGTAGCTACTAGCGGGGTGGCCGGGGAGCTGTTTTTT
j_call: TRBJ2-3; clone_size: once; v_call: TRBV18; d_call: -; cdr3_aa: CASLSSSGTDTQYF; cdr3_nt: TGTGCCAGCTTATCCAGCAGTGGCACAGATACGCAGTATTTT
j_call: TRBJ2-7; clone_size: -; v_call: TRBV28; d_call: -; cdr3_aa: CASTSNGMNYEQYF; cdr3_nt: TGTGCCAGCACATCGAACGGGATGAACTACGAGCAGTACTTC
j_call: TRBJ2-1; clone_size: -; v_call: TRBV5-1; d_call: -; cdr3_aa: CASSLDLAGEQFF; cdr3_nt: TGCGCCAGCAGCTTGGACCTAGCTGGTGAGCAGTTCTTC
j_call: TRBJ1-3; clone_size: -; v_call: TRBV6-5; d_call: -; cdr3_aa: CASSYSKAGGNTIYF; cdr3_nt: TGTGCCAGCAGTTACTCGAAAGCGGGCGGAAACACCATATATTTT
j_call: TRBJ1-2; clone_size: -; v_call: TRBV4-3; d_call: -; cdr3_aa: CASSLSRDPYGYTF; cdr3_nt: TGCGCCAGCAGCCTCTCCCGGGACCCCTATGGCTACACCTTC
j_call: TRBJ1-5; clone_size: -; v_call: TRBV18; d_call: -; cdr3_aa: CASSPKGVQPQHF; cdr3_nt: TGTGCCAGCTCCCCAAAAGGGGTTCAGCCCCAGCATTTT
j_call: TRBJ2-1; clone_size: -; v_call: TRBV5-1; d_call: TRBD2; cdr3_aa: CASSLDRTSVEQFF; cdr3_nt: TGCGCCAGCAGCTTGGACCGGACTAGCGTTGAGCAGTTCTTC
j_call: TRBJ2-1; clone_size: -; v_call: TRBV5-4; d_call: TRBD2; cdr3_aa: CASSPRRGLAGGSYNEQFF; cdr3_nt: TGTGCCAGCAGCCCTCGGCGAGGGCTAGCGGGAGGATCCTACAATGAGCAGTTCTTC
j_call: TRBJ2-3; clone_size: -; v_call: TRBV7-2; d_call: -; cdr3_aa: CASSLHMDTQYF; cdr3_nt: TGTGCCAGCAGCCTACATATGGATACGCAGTATTTT
j_call: TRBJ1-5; clone_size: once; v_call: TRBV19; d_call: -; cdr3_aa: CASSMGWQSNQPQHF; cdr3_nt: TGTGCCAGTAGTATGGGGTGGCAGTCCAATCAGCCCCAGCATTTT
j_call: TRBJ1-2; clone_size: -; v_call: TRBV7-3; d_call: TRBD1; cdr3_aa: CASRNRDRAYGYTF; cdr3_nt: TGTGCCAGCAGAAACCGGGACAGGGCCTATGGCTACACCTTC
j_call: TRBJ2-1; clone_size: -; v_call: TRBV30; d_call: TRBD2; cdr3_aa: CAWGGLAVYNEQFF; cdr3_nt: TGTGCCTGGGGGGGACTAGCGGTCTACAATGAGCAGTTCTTC
j_call: TRBJ2-2; clone_size: -; v_call: TRBV5-4; d_call: TRBD2; cdr3_aa: CASSLAPSGIAGELFF; cdr3_nt: TGTGCCAGCAGCTTGGCCCCTAGCGGGATCGCCGGGGAGCTGTTTTTT